The 15 T cell receptor beta chains listed next were all sequenced from one sample in a study of cytomegalovirus exposure and HLA in healthy donors. The PCR made use of 60 Vbeta and 13 Jbeta primers. Data came from immunoSEQ multiplex PCR; TCRdb stores just in-frame clones and leaves some out. The sample contains under 150,000 clones, 84% of which appear only once. The sequenced sample was PBMCs. Source of these receptors: a middle-aged man in good health and CMV-seronegative.

The chain employs TRBV5-6 and TRBJ2-2, with D possibly TRBD1 on 7 matching bases. The V and J ends lost 0 bases and 8 bases respectively, with 20 bases between them. This CDR3 spans 17 amino acids. Per the germline V gene, CDR1 is SGHDT and CDR2 is YYEEEE. The CDR3 region is CASSLELSRGARGELFF. The CDR3 nucleotides read TGTGCCAGCAGCTTGGAGTTGTCCAGGGGGGCGCGGGGGGAGCTGTTTTTT.

A remark on this clone: At one end the junction does not follow the germline gene, possibly because of a read error. Other DNA variants within this sample encode the same CDR3. CDR3 amino acids: CAWKGRVAGNTIYF. CDR3 DNA sequence: TGTGCCTGGAAAGGGAGGGTGGCTGGAAACACTATATATTTT. V gene TRBV30 combines with J gene TRBJ1-3; D call uncertain. CDR3 length equals 14 residues. Germline CDR1 is GTSNPN and CDR2 is SVGIG (reference sequence).

The rearrangement uses TRBV6-5 and TRBJ1-5; D might be TRBD1 (6 bases). The ends were cut back, 5 bases at V and 4 bases at J, with 9 bases in the middle. The germline V gene has CDR1 MNHEY and CDR2 SVGAGI. The CDR3 loop spans 13 amino acids. The CDR3 region has the DNA TGTGCCAGCAGTAACAGGGAGAATCAGCCCCAGCATTTT. This sequence encodes CASSNRENQPQHF.

This chain connects TRBV6-4 to TRBJ2-2, with D possibly TRBD1 on 6 matching bases. The V and J ends lost 3 bases and 3 bases respectively, with 20 bases between them. Looked up from germline, CDR1 is MRHNA and CDR2 is SNTAGT. The CDR3 consists of 18 residues. The CDR3 nucleotides read TGTGCCAGCAGTGAGAGTGGAAGAGAGGGGGTGGACACCGGGGAGCTGTTTTTT. Its translation is CASSESGREGVDTGELFF.

The V and J genes are TRBV5-8 and TRBJ1-2, with 7 bases fitting TRBD1. The junction had 8 bases not matched to a gene; V was cut back by 5 bases and J by 4 bases. Germline V gene lookup returns CDR1 SGHTS and CDR2 YDEGEE. The CDR3 spans 14 residues. The CDR3 protein is CASSPTGSTYGYTF. Written as DNA, the CDR3 is TGTGCCAGCAGTCCGACAGGGTCAACCTATGGCTACACCTTC.

The chain recombines TRBV10-2 with TRBJ2-3; 7 bases match TRBD1. V lost 5 bases to trimming and J lost 7 bases; unmatched junction nucleotides: 9. Germline CDR1 is WSHSY and CDR2 is SAAADI. CDR3 length: 14 amino acids. For the CDR3, the DNA is TGCGCCAGCAGTCCTCTGACAGGGAAAAATACGCAGTATTTT. Translated: CASSPLTGKNTQYF.

This clone was observed a handful of times. The chain employs TRBV6-5 and TRBJ1-5, with D possibly being TRBD1 (6 bases). Germline values: CDR1 MNHEY, CDR2 SVGAGI. The V end was cut by 8 bases, the J end by 3 bases, with 14 bases between. This CDR3 contains 14 residues. DNA for the CDR3: TGTGCCAGCTGGTCGGGGGGGCTCAATCAGCCCCAGCATTTT. It translates to CASWSGGLNQPQHF.

The rearrangement joins TRBV7-2 to TRBJ2-1; 7 nucleotides agree with TRBD2. Looked up from germline, CDR1 is SGHTA and CDR2 is FQGNSA. The CDR3 is 16 amino acids. The V and J ends lost 2 bases and 4 bases, in that order; junction bases with no gene match: 8. The CDR3 sequence is CASSLYGGGEYNEQFF. CDR3 nucleotides: TGTGCCAGCAGCTTATATGGCGGGGGAGAATACAATGAGCAGTTCTTC.

The gene calls are TRBV7-9 and TRBJ1-3, with no clear D. CDR3 length: 16 amino acids. The germline V and J ends were trimmed by 5 bases and 0 bases, with 14 bases remaining between them. CDR1 and CDR2 from the germline V gene are SEHNR and FQNEAQ (reference sequence). DNA of the CDR3: TGTGCCAGCAGCCAGCTGACACCACCCTCTGGAAACACCATATATTTT. Its translation: CASSQLTPPSGNTIYF.

The chain carries TRBV7-2 and TRBJ1-2; 9 positions match TRBD1. The ends lost 3 bases at V and 7 bases at J; junction bases unmatched: 6. The CDR3 runs 14 residues. CDR1 and CDR2 (germline): SGHTA, FQGNSA. The CDR3 loop reads CASSFTGTGTGYTF. The CDR3 region has the DNA TGTGCCAGCAGCTTTACCGGGACAGGGACTGGCTACACCTTC. Filled out from reference TRBV7-2 and TRBJ1-2, the complete variable domain reads GAGVSQSPSNKVTEKGKDVELRCDPISGHTALYWYRQSLGQGLEFLIYFQGNSAPDKSGLPSDRFSAERTGGSVSTLTIQRTQQEDSAVYLCASSFTGTGTGYTFGSGTRLTVV.

Here the CDR3 reads CASSVPTGGHTGELFF. The CDR3 nucleotides read TGTGCCAGCAGCGTTCCGACAGGGGGGCACACCGGGGAGCTGTTTTTT. This chain links TRBV5-4 with TRBJ2-2; the match to TRBD1 covers 9 bases. V was pared by 4 bases and J by 3 bases, with 7 bases of the junction left unmatched. The CDR3 is 16 residues long. Germline-derived CDR1 and CDR2 are SGHNT and YYREEE (reference sequence). The complete variable domain, with remaining parts taken from reference TRBV5-4 and TRBJ2-2, reads ETGVTQSPTHLIKTRGQQVTLRCSSQSGHNTVSWYQQALGQGPQFIFQYYREEENGRGNFPPRFSGLQFPNYSSELNVNALELDDSALYLCASSVPTGGHTGELFFGEGSRLTVL.

The CDR3 spells CAWNQYRDEQYF. Written as DNA, the CDR3 is TGTGCCTGGAACCAATACAGGGACGAGCAGTACTTC. V and J are TRBV30 and TRBJ2-7, with a tentative D call TRBD1 (6 bases). Trimming left V 4 bases short and J 5 bases short, with 12 bases between. Germline V gene lookup returns CDR1 GTSNPN and CDR2 SVGIG (reference sequence). The CDR3 length is 12 residues. Filled out from reference TRBV30 and TRBJ2-7, the complete variable domain reads SQTIHQWPATLVQPVGSPLSLECTVEGTSNPNLYWYRQAAGRGLQLLFYSVGIGQISSEVPQNLSASRPQDRQFILSSKKLLLSDSGFYLCAWNQYRDEQYFGPGTRLTVT.

The DNA for the CDR3 is TGTGCCAGCAGCAGGGACAGCACCGGGGAGCTGTTTTTT. Amino acid sequence: CASSRDSTGELFF. The genes are TRBV7-9 and TRBJ2-2; TRBD1 agrees at 7 bases. Germline V lookup: CDR1 SEHNR, CDR2 FQNEAQ (reference sequence). This CDR3 region has 13 residues. J lost 4 bases, V lost 5 bases, and 1 base had no gene match.

In this sample, this clone turned up once. The rearrangement joins TRBV19 to TRBJ1-3; 8 bases are a match to TRBD1. With 1 base clipped from V and 0 bases from J, the junction kept 5 bases outside the gene matches. The CDR3 loop spans 17 amino acids. CDR1 and CDR2 (germline): LNHDA, SQIVND (reference sequence). In nucleotides, the CDR3 is TGTGCCAGTAGTATAGCAGGGGGCGGACGCTCTGGAAACACCATATATTTT. Translating it yields CASSIAGGGRSGNTIYF.

J is TRBJ1-4 and V is TRBV5-1; 9 bases are a match to TRBD1. Germline V gives CDR1 SGHRS, CDR2 YFSETQ. After removal of 7 bases from V and 8 bases from J, the junction contained 9 bases not matched to a gene. CDR3 length: 14 amino acids. CDR3 bases: TGCGCCAGCCGTAAAGACAGGGGGAACGAAAAACTGTTTTTT. This codes for CASRKDRGNEKLFF. Full variable domain (rest looked up from reference TRBV5-1 and TRBJ1-4): KAGVTQTPRYLIKTRGQQVTLSCSPISGHRSVSWYQQTPGQGLQFLFEYFSETQRNKGNFPGRFSGRQFSNSRSEMNVSTLELGDSALYLCASRKDRGNEKLFFGSGTQLSVL.